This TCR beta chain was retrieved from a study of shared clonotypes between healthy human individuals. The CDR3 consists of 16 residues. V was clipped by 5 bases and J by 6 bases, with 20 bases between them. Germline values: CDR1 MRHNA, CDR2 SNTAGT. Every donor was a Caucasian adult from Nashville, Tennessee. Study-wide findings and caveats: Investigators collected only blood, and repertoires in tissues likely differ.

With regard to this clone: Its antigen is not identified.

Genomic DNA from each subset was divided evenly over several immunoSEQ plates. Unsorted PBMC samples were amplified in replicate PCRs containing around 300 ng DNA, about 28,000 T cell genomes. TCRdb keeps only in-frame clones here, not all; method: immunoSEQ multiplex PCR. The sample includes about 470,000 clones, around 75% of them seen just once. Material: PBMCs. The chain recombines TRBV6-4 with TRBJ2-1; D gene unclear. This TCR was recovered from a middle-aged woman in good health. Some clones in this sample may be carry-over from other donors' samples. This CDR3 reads CASSPQIGPPINEQFF. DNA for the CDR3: TGTGCCAGCAGTCCCCAAATTGGCCCGCCCATCAATGAGCAGTTCTTC.